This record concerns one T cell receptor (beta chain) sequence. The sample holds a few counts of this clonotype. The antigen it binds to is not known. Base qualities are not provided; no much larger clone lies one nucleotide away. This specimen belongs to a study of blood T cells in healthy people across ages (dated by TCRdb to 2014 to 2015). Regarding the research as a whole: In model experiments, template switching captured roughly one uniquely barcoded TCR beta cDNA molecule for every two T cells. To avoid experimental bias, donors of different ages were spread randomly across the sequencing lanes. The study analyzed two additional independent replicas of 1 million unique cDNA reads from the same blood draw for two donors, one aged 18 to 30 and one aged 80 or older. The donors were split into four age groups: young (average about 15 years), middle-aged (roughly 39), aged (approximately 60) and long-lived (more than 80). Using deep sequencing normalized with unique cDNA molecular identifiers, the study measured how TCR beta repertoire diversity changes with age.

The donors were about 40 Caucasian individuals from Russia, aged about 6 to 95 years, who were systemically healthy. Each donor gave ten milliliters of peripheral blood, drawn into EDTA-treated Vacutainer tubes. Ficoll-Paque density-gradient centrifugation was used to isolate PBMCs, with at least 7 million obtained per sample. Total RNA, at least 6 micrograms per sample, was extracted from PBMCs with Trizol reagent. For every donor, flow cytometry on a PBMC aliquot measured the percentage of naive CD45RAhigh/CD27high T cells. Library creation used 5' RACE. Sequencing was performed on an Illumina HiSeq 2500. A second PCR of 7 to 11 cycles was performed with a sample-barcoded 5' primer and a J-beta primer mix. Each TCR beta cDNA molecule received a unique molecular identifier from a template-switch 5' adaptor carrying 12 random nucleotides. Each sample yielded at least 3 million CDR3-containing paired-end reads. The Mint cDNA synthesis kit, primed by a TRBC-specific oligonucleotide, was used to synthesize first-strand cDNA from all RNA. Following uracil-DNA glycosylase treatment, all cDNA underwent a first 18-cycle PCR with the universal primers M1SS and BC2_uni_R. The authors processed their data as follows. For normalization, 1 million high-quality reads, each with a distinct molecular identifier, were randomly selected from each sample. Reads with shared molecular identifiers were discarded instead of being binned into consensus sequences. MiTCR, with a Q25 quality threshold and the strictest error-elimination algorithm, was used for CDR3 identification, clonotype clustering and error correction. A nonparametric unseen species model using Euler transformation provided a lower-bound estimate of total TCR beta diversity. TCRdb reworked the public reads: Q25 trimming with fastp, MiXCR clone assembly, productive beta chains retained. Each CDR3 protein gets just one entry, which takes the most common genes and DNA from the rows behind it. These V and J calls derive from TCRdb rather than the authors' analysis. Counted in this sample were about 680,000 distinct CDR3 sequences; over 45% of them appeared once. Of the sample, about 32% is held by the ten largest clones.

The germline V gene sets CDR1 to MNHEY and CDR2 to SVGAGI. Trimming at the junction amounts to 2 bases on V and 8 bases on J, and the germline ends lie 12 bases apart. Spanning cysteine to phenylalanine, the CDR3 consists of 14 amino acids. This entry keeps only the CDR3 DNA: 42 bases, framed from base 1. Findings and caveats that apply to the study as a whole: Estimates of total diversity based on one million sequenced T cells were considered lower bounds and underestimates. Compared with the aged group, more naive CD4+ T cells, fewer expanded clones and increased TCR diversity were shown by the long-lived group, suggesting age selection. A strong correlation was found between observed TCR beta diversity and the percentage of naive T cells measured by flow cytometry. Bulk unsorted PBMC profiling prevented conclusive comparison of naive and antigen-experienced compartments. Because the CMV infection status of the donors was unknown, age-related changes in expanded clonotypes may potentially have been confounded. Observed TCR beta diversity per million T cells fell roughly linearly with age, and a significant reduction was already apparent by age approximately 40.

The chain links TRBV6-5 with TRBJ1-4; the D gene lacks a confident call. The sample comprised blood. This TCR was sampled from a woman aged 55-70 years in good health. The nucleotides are TGTGCCAGCAGTTACGCGGGTTCTGGCGAAAAACTGTTTTTT. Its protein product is CASSYAGSGEKLFF.